This TCR beta chain is drawn from a study of T cells in Graves' hyperthyroidism and ophthalmopathy. RNA transcripts served as the template for amplifying TCR beta CDR3 regions. With the HTBI primer set, the TCR CDR3 went through a first round of RT-PCR. TCRdb analysed the multiplex PCR reads with MiXCR anew, one entry per CDR3 protein. The table includes about 700,000 distinct CDR3 sequences, approximately 14% detected once. CDR3 length equals 14 residues. V lost 1 base and J lost 7, with 13 bases in between. CDR1 is LGHDT and CDR2 is YNNKEL in the germline V gene (reference sequence). Details on this clonotype: The CDR3 ends on some other residue instead of the conserved phenylalanine or tryptophan, so this is likely a read error.

The sequenced sample consisted of blood. This receptor was taken from a woman aged 18-30 years with Graves' hyperthyroidism. The J gene is TRBJ1-2, the V gene TRBV3-1, with D maybe TRBD1 (5 bases). The DNA for the CDR3 is TGTGCCAGCAGCCAAGTGCAGAAGGGGCCTGGCTACACCCTC. Translation gives CASSQVQKGPGYTL.